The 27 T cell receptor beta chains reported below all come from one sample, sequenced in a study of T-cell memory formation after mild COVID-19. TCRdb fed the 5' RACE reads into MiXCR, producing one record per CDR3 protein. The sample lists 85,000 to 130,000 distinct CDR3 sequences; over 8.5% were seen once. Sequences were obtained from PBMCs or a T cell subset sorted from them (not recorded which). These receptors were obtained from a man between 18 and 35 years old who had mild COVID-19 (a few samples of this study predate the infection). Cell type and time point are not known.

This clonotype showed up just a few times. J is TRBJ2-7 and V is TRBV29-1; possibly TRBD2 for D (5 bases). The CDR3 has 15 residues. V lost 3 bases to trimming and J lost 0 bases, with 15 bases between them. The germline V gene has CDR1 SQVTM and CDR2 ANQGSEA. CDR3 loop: CSVEKPGSGSYEQYF. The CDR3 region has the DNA TGCAGCGTTGAGAAACCGGGGTCAGGCTCCTACGAGCAGTACTTC.

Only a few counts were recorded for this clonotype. The CDR3 reads CASRRKNSNQPQHF. DNA of the CDR3: TGTGCCAGCAGAAGGAAAAATAGCAATCAGCCCCAGCATTTT. This chain uses TRBV28 with TRBJ1-5; no definite D call. Looked up from germline, CDR1 is MDHEN and CDR2 is SYDVKM. The V and J ends lost 6 bases and 0 bases respectively, with 9 bases between them. The CDR3 covers 14 residues.

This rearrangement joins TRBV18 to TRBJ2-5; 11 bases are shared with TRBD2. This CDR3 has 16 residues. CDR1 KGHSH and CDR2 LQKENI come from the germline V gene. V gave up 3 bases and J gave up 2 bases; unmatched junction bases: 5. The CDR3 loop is CASSPLAGGLQETQYF. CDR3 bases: TGTGCCAGCTCACCCTTAGCGGGGGGGCTTCAAGAGACCCAGTACTTC.

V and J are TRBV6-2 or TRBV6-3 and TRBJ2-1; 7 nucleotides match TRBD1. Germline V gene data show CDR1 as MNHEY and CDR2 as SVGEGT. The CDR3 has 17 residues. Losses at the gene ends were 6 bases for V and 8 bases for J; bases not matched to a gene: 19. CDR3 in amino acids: CASSHNPGGIDYDEQFF. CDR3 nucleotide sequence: TGTGCCAGCAGCCACAACCCAGGGGGTATTGATTACGATGAGCAGTTCTTC.

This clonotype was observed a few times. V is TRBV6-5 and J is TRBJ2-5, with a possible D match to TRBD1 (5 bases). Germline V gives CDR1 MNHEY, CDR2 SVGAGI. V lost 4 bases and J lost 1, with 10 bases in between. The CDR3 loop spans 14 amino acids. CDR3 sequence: CASSFGHLQETQYF. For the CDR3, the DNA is TGTGCCAGCAGTTTCGGACATCTCCAAGAGACCCAGTACTTC.

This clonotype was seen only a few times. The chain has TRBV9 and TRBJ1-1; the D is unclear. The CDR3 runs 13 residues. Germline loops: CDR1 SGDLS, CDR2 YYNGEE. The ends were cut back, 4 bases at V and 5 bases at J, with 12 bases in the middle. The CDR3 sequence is CASSTGGGTEAFF. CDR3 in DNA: TGTGCCAGCAGCACGGGTGGAGGGACTGAAGCTTTCTTT.

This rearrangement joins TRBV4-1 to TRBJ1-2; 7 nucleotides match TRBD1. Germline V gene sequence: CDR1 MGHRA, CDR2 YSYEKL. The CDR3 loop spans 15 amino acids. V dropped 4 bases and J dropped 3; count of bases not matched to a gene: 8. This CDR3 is CASSPGTARDYGYTF. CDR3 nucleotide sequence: TGCGCCAGCAGCCCCGGGACAGCTCGGGACTATGGCTACACCTTC.

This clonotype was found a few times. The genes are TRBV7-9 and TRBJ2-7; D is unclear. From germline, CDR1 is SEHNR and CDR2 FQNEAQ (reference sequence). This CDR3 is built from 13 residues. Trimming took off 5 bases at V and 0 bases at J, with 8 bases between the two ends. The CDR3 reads CASSPIFSYEQYF. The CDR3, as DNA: TGTGCCAGCAGCCCCATTTTCTCCTACGAGCAGTACTTC. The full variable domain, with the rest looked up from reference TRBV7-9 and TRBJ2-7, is DTGVSQNPRHKITKRGQNVTFRCDPISEHNRLYWYRQTLGQGPEFLTYFQNEAQLEKSRLLSDRFSAERPKGSFSTLEIQRTEQGDSAMYLCASSPIFSYEQYFGPGTRLTVT.

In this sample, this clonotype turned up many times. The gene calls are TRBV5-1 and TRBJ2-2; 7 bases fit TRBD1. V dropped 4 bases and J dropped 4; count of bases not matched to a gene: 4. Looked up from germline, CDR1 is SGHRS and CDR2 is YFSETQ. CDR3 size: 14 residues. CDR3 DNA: TGCGCCAGCAGCCCGACAGGGCGCACCGGGGAGCTGTTTTTT. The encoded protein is CASSPTGRTGELFF.

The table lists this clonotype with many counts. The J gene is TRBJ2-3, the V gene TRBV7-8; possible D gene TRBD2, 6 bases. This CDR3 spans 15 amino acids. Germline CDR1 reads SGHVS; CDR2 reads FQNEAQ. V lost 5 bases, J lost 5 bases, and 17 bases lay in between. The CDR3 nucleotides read TGTGCCAGCAGCCTCTCTGGAGGGGCCGGAGATACGCAGTATTTT. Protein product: CASSLSGGAGDTQYF. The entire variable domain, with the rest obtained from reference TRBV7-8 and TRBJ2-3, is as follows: GAGVSQSPRYKVAKRGQDVALRCDPISGHVSLFWYQQALGQGPEFLTYFQNEAQLDKSGLPSDRFFAERPEGSVSTLKIQRTQQEDSAVYLCASSLSGGAGDTQYFGPGTRLTVL.

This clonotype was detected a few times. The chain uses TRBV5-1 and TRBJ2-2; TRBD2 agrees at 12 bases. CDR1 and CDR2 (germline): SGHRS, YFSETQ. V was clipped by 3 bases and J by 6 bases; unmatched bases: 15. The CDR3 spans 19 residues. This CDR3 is CASSSELAGGLGSAGELFF. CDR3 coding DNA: TGCGCCAGCAGCTCGGAACTAGCGGGGGGACTTGGATCCGCCGGGGAGCTGTTTTTT.

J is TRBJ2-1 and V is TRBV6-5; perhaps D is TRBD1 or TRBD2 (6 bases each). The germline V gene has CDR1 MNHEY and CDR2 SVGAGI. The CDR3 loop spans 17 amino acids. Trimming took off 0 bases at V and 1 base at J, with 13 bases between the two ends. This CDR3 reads CASSYSPGAESYNEQFF. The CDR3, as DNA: TGTGCCAGCAGTTACTCGCCGGGGGCCGAGTCCTACAATGAGCAGTTCTTC.

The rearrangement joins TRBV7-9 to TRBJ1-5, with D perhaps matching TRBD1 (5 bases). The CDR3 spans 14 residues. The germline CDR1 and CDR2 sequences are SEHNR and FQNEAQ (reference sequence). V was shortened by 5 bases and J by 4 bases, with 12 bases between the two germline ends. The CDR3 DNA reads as TGTGCCAGCAGCCCCGTGAGGGGAAATCAGCCCCAGCATTTT. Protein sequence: CASSPVRGNQPQHF. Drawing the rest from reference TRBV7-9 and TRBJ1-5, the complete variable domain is DTGVSQNPRHKITKRGQNVTFRCDPISEHNRLYWYRQTLGQGPEFLTYFQNEAQLEKSRLLSDRFSAERPKGSFSTLEIQRTEQGDSAMYLCASSPVRGNQPQHFGDGTRLSIL.

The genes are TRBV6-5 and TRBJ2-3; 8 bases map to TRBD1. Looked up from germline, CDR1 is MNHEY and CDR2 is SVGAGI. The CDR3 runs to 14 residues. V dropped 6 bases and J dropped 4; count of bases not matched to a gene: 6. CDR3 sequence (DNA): TGTGCCAGCAGCTACGGACAGGGATCAGATACGCAGTATTTT. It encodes CASSYGQGSDTQYF.

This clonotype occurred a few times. In nucleotides, the CDR3 is TGTGCCAGCCGGTTGGGAGGGGAGACCCAGTACTTC. It specifies CASRLGGETQYF. The genes are TRBV6-5 and TRBJ2-5, with 7 positions matching TRBD2. The CDR3 extends over 12 amino acids. V gave up 8 bases and J gave up 5 bases; unmatched junction bases: 5. Per the germline V gene, CDR1 is MNHEY and CDR2 is SVGAGI.

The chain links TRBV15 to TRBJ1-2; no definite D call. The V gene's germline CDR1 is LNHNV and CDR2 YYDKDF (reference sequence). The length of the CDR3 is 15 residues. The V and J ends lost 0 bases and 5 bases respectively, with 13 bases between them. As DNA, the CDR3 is TGTGCCACCAGCAGAGATCTCGCAGAATTTTATGGCTACACCTTC. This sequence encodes CATSRDLAEFYGYTF.

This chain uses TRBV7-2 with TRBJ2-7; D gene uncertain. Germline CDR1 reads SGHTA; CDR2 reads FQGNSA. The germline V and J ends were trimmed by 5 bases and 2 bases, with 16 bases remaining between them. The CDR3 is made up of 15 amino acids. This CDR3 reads CASSLTGSVAYEQYF. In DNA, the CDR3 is TGTGCCAGCAGCCTAACTGGGTCGGTTGCCTACGAGCAGTACTTC.

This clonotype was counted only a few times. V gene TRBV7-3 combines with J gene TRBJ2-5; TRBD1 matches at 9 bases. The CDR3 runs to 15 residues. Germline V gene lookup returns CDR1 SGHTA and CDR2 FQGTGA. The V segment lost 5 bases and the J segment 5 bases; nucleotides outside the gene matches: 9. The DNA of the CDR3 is TGTGCCAGCAGCGCTACAGGGGGCGCAATGGAGACCCAGTACTTC. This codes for CASSATGGAMETQYF.

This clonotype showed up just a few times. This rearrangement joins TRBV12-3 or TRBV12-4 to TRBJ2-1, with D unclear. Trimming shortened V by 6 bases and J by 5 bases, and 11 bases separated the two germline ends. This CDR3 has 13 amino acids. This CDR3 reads CASSPTVDNEQFF. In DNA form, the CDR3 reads TGTGCCAGCAGCCCGACGGTGGACAATGAGCAGTTCTTC.

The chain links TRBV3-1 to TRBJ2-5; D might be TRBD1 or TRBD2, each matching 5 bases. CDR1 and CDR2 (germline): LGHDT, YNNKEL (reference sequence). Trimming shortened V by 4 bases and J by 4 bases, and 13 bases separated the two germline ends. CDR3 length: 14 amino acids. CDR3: CASSPLRDRETQYF. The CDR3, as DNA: TGTGCCAGCAGCCCCCTAAGGGACCGAGAGACCCAGTACTTC.

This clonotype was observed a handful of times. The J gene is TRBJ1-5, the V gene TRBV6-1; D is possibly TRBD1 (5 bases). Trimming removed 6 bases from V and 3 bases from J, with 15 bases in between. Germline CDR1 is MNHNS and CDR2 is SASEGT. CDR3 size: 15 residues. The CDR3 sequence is CASRQTGGLNQPQHF. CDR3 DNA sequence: TGTGCCAGCAGACAGACGGGGGGTCTCAATCAGCCCCAGCATTTT.

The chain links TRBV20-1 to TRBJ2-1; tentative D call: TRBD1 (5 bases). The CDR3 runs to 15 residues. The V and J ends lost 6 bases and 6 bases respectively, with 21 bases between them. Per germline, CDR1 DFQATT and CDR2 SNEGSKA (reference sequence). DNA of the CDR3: TGCAGTGCCTGGGGCCGGAACACAAAGAGCAATGAGCAGTTCTTC. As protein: CSAWGRNTKSNEQFF.

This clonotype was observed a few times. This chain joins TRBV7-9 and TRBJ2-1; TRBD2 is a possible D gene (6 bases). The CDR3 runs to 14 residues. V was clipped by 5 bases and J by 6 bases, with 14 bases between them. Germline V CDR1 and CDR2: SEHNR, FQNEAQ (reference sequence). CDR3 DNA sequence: TGTGCCAGCAGCCGCCCCGGGGGTGGCAATGAGCAGTTCTTC. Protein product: CASSRPGGGNEQFF.

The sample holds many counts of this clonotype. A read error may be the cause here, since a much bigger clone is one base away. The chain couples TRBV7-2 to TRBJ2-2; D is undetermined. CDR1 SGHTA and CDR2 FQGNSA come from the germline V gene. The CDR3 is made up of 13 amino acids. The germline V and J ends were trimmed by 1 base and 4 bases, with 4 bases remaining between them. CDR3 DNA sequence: TGTGCCAGCAGCTTAGGGGGCACCGGGGAGCTGTTTTTT. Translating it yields CASSLGGTGELFF.

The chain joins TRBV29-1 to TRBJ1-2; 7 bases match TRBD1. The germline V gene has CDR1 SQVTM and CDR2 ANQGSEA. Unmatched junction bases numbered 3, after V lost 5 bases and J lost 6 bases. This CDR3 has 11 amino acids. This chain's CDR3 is CSVYGQDGYTF. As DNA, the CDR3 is TGCAGCGTTTACGGACAGGATGGCTACACCTTC.

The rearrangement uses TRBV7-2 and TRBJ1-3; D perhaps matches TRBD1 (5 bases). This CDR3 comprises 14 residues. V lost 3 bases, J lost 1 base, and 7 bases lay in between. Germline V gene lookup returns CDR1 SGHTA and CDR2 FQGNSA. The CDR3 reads CASSFKGSGNTIYF. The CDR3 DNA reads TGTGCCAGCAGCTTCAAGGGGTCTGGAAACACCATATATTTT.

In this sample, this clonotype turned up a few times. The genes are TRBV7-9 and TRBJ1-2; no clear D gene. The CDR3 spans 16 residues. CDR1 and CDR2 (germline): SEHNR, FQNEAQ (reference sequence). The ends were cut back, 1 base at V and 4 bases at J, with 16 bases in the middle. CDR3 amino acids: CASSLVAEGIGYGYTF. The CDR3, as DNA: TGTGCCAGCAGCTTAGTGGCTGAGGGTATCGGCTATGGCTACACCTTC.